This T cell receptor (beta chain) emerged from a study of T cell clonotyping in hematopoietic cell transplantation. Using immunoSEQ multiplex PCR, the repertoire was profiled, and TCRdb retains in-frame clones only, with some absent. Of roughly 27,000 clones listed, around 95% are singletons. CDR3 length equals 14 residues. The V end lost 1 base, the J end lost 5 bases, and 10 bases lay between the germline ends. Germline lookup yields CDR1 SGHRS and CDR2 YFSETQ. The chain joins TRBV5-1 to TRBJ2-1, with no clear D. This clonotype was sampled from a man between 45 and 60 years old in good health. Some clones in this sample may be carry-over from other donors' samples. The specimen was peripheral blood mononuclear cells. The CDR3 nucleotides read TGCGCCAGCAGCTTGTTGCGTGGGAACAATGAGCAGTTCTTC. Protein product: CASSLLRGNNEQFF.